The T cell receptor (beta chain) under discussion was sequenced for a study of beta chain features in type 1 diabetes. It was via CD45RO/CCR7/CD25/CD127/CD95/CD27 that CD4+ naive, central memory, regulatory and stem cell-like memory cells were sorted. Purity exceeding 95% was reached by all sorted populations. Reverse transcription of all isolated RNA meant that expressed TCRB transcripts were sequenced. Here immunoSEQ multiplex PCR was the method, and the copy in TCRdb shows in-frame clones only, minus some. The data hold roughly 220,000 clones, with approximately 16% observed a single time. This clone was recorded a few times. What it binds is not known. The study's findings and limits: VDJ junctions sequenced from type 1 diabetes patients showed fewer insertions and more deletions. TCRB repertoires of naive, central memory and Treg cells appeared more similar among patients than among healthy donors. All four CD4+ subsets from Type 1 diabetes patients carried moderately but significantly shorter TCRB CDR3s.

This TCR was recovered from a man in his thirties or forties with type 1 diabetes. What was sequenced was naive CD4+ T cells from blood.

Here the CDR3 DNA reads TGTGCCAGCAGCCCCCGGGACAGGATAGATACGCAGTATTTT. Translation: CASSPRDRIDTQYF. The rearrangement joins TRBV14 to TRBJ2-3, with TRBD1 identical over 8 bases. Germline V gene sequence: CDR1 SGHDN, CDR2 FVKESK. Germline trimming cut 4 bases from V and 5 bases from J; bases unmatched to any gene: 5. This CDR3 has 14 residues.